The 15 T cell receptor beta chains below all came from one sample that was sequenced in a study of blood T cell repertoires in COVID-19. Profiled with immunoSEQ multiplex PCR; TCRdb holds only in-frame clones, not every one. This repertoire shows roughly 150,000 clones, around 81% found once; its top ten account for about 10%. The sample taken for sequencing was peripheral blood. The source is a man in his 60s with active or convalescent COVID-19.

This chain links TRBV6-5 with TRBJ2-2; 7 bases match TRBD1. Germline V gives CDR1 MNHEY, CDR2 SVGAGI. CDR3 length equals 15 residues. Unmatched junction bases numbered 8, after V lost 6 bases and J lost 4 bases. This chain's CDR3 is CASSPTGFGTGELFF. CDR3 in DNA: TGTGCCAGCAGCCCGACAGGGTTTGGCACCGGGGAGCTGTTTTTT.

The chain is built from TRBV2 and TRBJ1-6; 7 bases line up with TRBD1. Germline-derived CDR1 and CDR2 are SNHLY and FYNNEI. J lost 9 bases, V lost 5 bases, and 7 bases had no gene match. This CDR3 is 14 amino acids long. CDR3 coding DNA: TGTGCCAGCAGTTACAGGGGTGACATTTCACCCCTCCACTTT. It codes for CASSYRGDISPLHF.

CDR3 in DNA: TGTGCTAGTGGTCGTCGGACAGGGACCTATGAAAAACTGTTTTTT. This encodes CASGRRTGTYEKLFF. This chain connects TRBV12-5 to TRBJ1-4, with TRBD1 identical over 8 bases. CDR1 is LGHNT, CDR2 FRNRAP, per germline. CDR3 length: 15 residues. After removal of 5 bases from V and 6 bases from J, the junction contained 8 bases not matched to a gene. The whole variable domain, filled in from reference TRBV12-5 and TRBJ1-4, reads DARVTQTPRHKVTEMGQEVTMRCQPILGHNTVFWYRQTMMQGLELLAYFRNRAPLDDSGMPKDRFSAEMPDATLATLKIQPSEPRDSAVYFCASGRRTGTYEKLFFGSGTQLSVL.

The gene calls are TRBV7-9 and TRBJ1-4, with a tentative D call TRBD1 (6 bases). The CDR3 covers 17 residues. Germline V gene lookup returns CDR1 SEHNR and CDR2 FQNEAQ (reference sequence). Between the trimmed V and J ends, which lost 5 bases and 10 bases, there was a span of 26 bases. Here the CDR3 reads CASSPDPQTGKRGKLFF. CDR3 bases: TGTGCCAGCAGCCCAGACCCCCAGACAGGCAAAAGGGGAAAACTGTTTTTT.

The chain combines TRBV5-1 with TRBJ1-1; tentative D call: TRBD1 (6 bases). V lost 1 base and J 0 bases, leaving 7 bases between the germline ends. The length of the CDR3 is 14 residues. Germline V gene lookup returns CDR1 SGHRS and CDR2 YFSETQ. CDR3 residues: CASSLTGLNTEAFF. CDR3 bases: TGCGCCAGCAGCTTGACAGGGTTGAACACTGAAGCTTTCTTT.

The chain has TRBV10-3 and TRBJ2-7, with a possible D match to TRBD1 (5 bases). CDR3 length equals 11 residues. Germline assignment: CDR1 ENHRY and CDR2 SYGVKD. Trimming pared 6 bases from V and 5 bases from J, leaving 8 bases between. Here the CDR3 reads CAIRAGNEQYF. The CDR3 DNA reads TGTGCCATCAGGGCAGGGAACGAGCAGTACTTC.

This clone turned up a few times. This chain uses TRBV28 with TRBJ1-2; 11 bases line up with TRBD1. CDR1 and CDR2 from the germline V gene are MDHEN and SYDVKM. CDR3 size: 16 residues. Trimming removed 4 bases from V and 7 bases from J; junction bases left unmatched: 11. The CDR3 DNA reads TGTGCCAGCAGTTCCCCCCCCGGACAGGGGGCGTTTGGCTACACCTTC. Protein: CASSSPPGQGAFGYTF.

The V gene is TRBV7-6, the J gene TRBJ1-1; the D is unclear. This CDR3 has 14 amino acids. In germline, CDR1 is SGHVS, CDR2 FNYEAQ. Trimming took 5 bases from V and 4 from J, leaving 14 bases between them. The CDR3 loop reads CASSRNQEATEAFF. The CDR3 DNA is TGTGCCAGCAGCCGAAATCAGGAGGCCACTGAAGCTTTCTTT.

The CDR3 sequence: CASSPPGQGLRVQQYF. The CDR3 region has the DNA TGTGCCAGCAGCCCTCCGGGACAGGGTCTTCGGGTGCAACAGTATTTT. V usage is TRBV11-2 and J usage is TRBJ2-3; TRBD1 agrees at 9 bases. This CDR3 is built from 16 residues. CDR1 and CDR2 from the germline V gene are SGHAT and FQNNGV. V was clipped by 5 bases and J by 12 bases; unmatched bases: 18.

V gene TRBV2 combines with J gene TRBJ2-7; maybe TRBD2 (6 bases). Germline values: CDR1 SNHLY, CDR2 FYNNEI. Between the trimmed V and J ends, which lost 1 base and 5 bases, there was a span of 12 bases. The CDR3 consists of 14 residues. CDR3 sequence: CASSEGAGINEQYF. In nucleotides, the CDR3 is TGTGCCAGCAGTGAAGGGGCGGGGATCAACGAGCAGTACTTC.

This sequence joins TRBV5-1 and TRBJ2-2; 9 bases are a match to TRBD1. The ends lost 4 bases at V and 3 bases at J; junction bases unmatched: 4. CDR1 is SGHRS, CDR2 YFSETQ, per germline. This CDR3 spans 15 amino acids. The CDR3 region has the DNA TGCGCCAGCAGCGCGGGACAGGGTCACACCGGGGAGCTGTTTTTT. Translating gives CASSAGQGHTGELFF.

This chain connects TRBV3-1 (or the pseudogene TRBV3-2) to TRBJ1-4; D gene unclear. From germline, CDR1 is LGHDT and CDR2 YNNKEL (reference sequence). This CDR3 is built from 12 residues. The ends were cut back, 1 base at V and 7 bases at J, with 4 bases in the middle. CDR3 in amino acids: CASSQVSEKLFF. As DNA, the CDR3 is TGTGCCAGCAGCCAAGTATCTGAAAAACTGTTTTTT.

V is TRBV28 and J is TRBJ1-4; 9 bases agree with TRBD1. Germline V gene lookup returns CDR1 MDHEN and CDR2 SYDVKM. Germline trimming cut 6 bases from V and 8 bases from J; bases unmatched to any gene: 7. CDR3 length: 14 residues. The chain's CDR3 is CASRSGTGREKLFF. DNA of the CDR3: TGTGCCAGCAGGTCCGGGACAGGGCGCGAAAAACTGTTTTTT.

V and J are TRBV5-6 and TRBJ2-2; 14 bases line up with TRBD2. This CDR3 has 16 amino acids. After removal of 3 bases from V and 6 bases from J, the junction contained 4 bases not matched to a gene. Germline CDR1 and CDR2: SGHDT and YYEEEE. Here the CDR3 DNA reads TGTGCCAGCAGCTCGACGGGACTAGCGGGGGCCGGGGAGCTGTTTTTT. Residues: CASSSTGLAGAGELFF.

This chain uses TRBV19 with TRBJ2-7, with 9 positions matching TRBD1. Germline V CDR1 and CDR2: LNHDA, SQIVND (reference sequence). Trimming removed 3 bases from V and 5 bases from J; junction bases left unmatched: 5. The length of the CDR3 is 14 residues. DNA for the CDR3: TGTGCCAGTAGTATCGGCGGGACAGGGAACGAGCAGTACTTC. It translates to CASSIGGTGNEQYF.